Each of the 8 T cell receptor beta chains below was sequenced from the same sample in a study of radiation and T cells in renal cell carcinoma. Sequencing was performed with immunoSEQ multiplex PCR; in TCRdb, only in-frame clones are kept and a portion is missing. In the table there are around 160,000 clones, around 90% of which are singletons. Time point described: baseline pretreatment blood. The sample's treatment: 15 Gy SBRT to primary tumor, nephrectomy 4 weeks later. Sequenced here: blood, sampled from a patient whose treatment included radiotherapy and nephrectomy. The source of these receptors is an older woman with renal cell carcinoma.

The chain couples TRBV7-2 to TRBJ2-5, with unresolved D. CDR1 is SGHTA and CDR2 is FQGNSA in the germline V gene. The CDR3 is 13 residues long. V dropped 0 bases and J dropped 4 bases, with 6 bases sitting between them. CDR3 sequence (DNA): TGTGCCAGCAGCTTAGCTAGGGCAGAGACCCAGTACTTC. Its translation is CASSLARAETQYF.

The chain couples TRBV5-1 to TRBJ2-7; the match to TRBD1 covers 8 bases. Trimming removed 4 bases from V and 7 bases from J; junction bases left unmatched: 13. CDR3 length: 15 amino acids. Germline V gives CDR1 SGHRS, CDR2 YFSETQ. Here the CDR3 DNA reads TGCGCCAGCAGCGCCAACCGGCAGGGGGCGAGAGAGCAGTACTTC. It specifies CASSANRQGAREQYF.

V is TRBV7-2 and J is TRBJ1-2; perhaps TRBD1 as D (6 bases). Germline loops: CDR1 SGHTA, CDR2 FQGNSA. V lost 5 bases, J lost 7 bases, and 26 bases lay in between. The CDR3 spans 17 residues. DNA of the CDR3: TGTGCCAGCAGCCTTCTATTTACAGGGAGATTAGCTAGTGGCTACACCTTC. The encoded protein is CASSLLFTGRLASGYTF.

The chain couples TRBV6-6 to TRBJ1-2; D is unclear. The V end lost 5 bases, the J end lost 3 bases, and 10 bases lay between the germline ends. CDR1 MNHNY and CDR2 SVGAGI come from the germline V gene (reference sequence). The CDR3 runs to 13 residues. The DNA of the CDR3 is TGTGCCAGCAGTACGTTGACATACTATGGCTACACCTTC. It encodes CASSTLTYYGYTF.

This chain's CDR3 is CSVDGVVMETQYF. CDR3 in DNA: TGCAGCGTTGATGGGGTAGTGATGGAGACCCAGTACTTC. The V call is TRBV29-1, the J call TRBJ2-5; D call uncertain. The CDR3 consists of 13 residues. The V gene lost 3 bases and the J gene lost 5 bases, with 13 bases spanning the gap. Germline-derived CDR1 and CDR2 are SQVTM and ANQGSEA.

This chain joins TRBV5-1 and TRBJ1-1; D unresolved. Germline lookup yields CDR1 SGHRS and CDR2 YFSETQ. V was trimmed by 4 bases and J by 0 bases, leaving 7 bases between them. The CDR3 consists of 13 residues. For the CDR3, the DNA is TGCGCCAGCAGCCGTAATATGAACACTGAAGCTTTCTTT. Its protein product is CASSRNMNTEAFF.

The gene calls are TRBV7-9 and TRBJ1-1; 10 nucleotides align to TRBD1. The CDR3 covers 16 residues. V shed 5 bases, J shed 2 bases, and the junction held 8 bases outside the gene matches. Germline V gene data show CDR1 as SEHNR and CDR2 as FQNEAQ (reference sequence). In DNA, the CDR3 is TGTGCCAGCAGCCCGTGGACAGGGGGGTTAAACACTGAAGCTTTCTTT. It encodes CASSPWTGGLNTEAFF.

J is TRBJ2-1 and V is TRBV5-1; 10 nucleotides match TRBD1. This CDR3 is built from 14 residues. Germline V gene sequence: CDR1 SGHRS, CDR2 YFSETQ. The trim removed 5 bases at V and 6 bases at J, leaving 5 bases unmatched. Here the CDR3 reads CASRSGQGSNEQFF. The CDR3 DNA follows: TGCGCCAGCAGGTCGGGACAGGGGTCCAATGAGCAGTTCTTC.